These T cell receptor beta chains were read from a single sample in a study of early T cells in non-severe SARS-CoV-2 infection. TCRdb recomputed calls from the 5' RACE reads with MiXCR, one row per CDR3 protein. The profile shows around 76,000 distinct CDR3 sequences, about 12% of them singletons. Sequences were obtained from whole blood. These receptors came from an adult who was a healthcare worker with PCR-confirmed SARS-CoV-2 infection or an uninfected control (not recorded which). Both conserved end residues are part of each CDR3. D genes are given only for firm matches. Clone sizes are given selectively: once, few, many, or a class where the clone is expanded.

J	size	D	V	CDR3	DNA
TRBJ1-1	few	NA	TRBV2	CASSEAQRLGTEAFF	TGTGCCAGCAGTGAGGCCCAGAGGTTGGGCACTGAAGCTTTCTTT
TRBJ2-5	few	NA	TRBV20-1	CSASAVAEETQYF	TGCAGTGCTAGTGCGGTAGCGGAAGAGACCCAGTACTTC
TRBJ1-2	NA	NA	TRBV30	CAWTLGSYGYTF	TGTGCCTGGACTCTCGGTTCCTATGGCTACACCTTC
TRBJ1-1	NA	TRBD1	TRBV2	CASSPRTGGVGTEAFF	TGTGCCAGCAGTCCCCGGACAGGGGGCGTCGGTACTGAAGCTTTCTTT
TRBJ1-3	many	NA	TRBV7-9	CASSSIQGNTIYF	TGTGCCAGCAGCTCAATCCAGGGAAACACCATATATTTT
TRBJ2-7	few	TRBD2	TRBV5-1	CASTGETSGYEQYF	TGCGCCAGCACGGGGGAGACTAGCGGTTACGAGCAGTACTTC
TRBJ1-5	many	TRBD1	TRBV19	CASCPGTASNQPQHF	TGTGCCAGTTGCCCCGGGACAGCCAGCAATCAGCCCCAGCATTTT
TRBJ2-7	many	NA	TRBV7-9	CASSQTAYEQYF	TGTGCCAGCTCCCAGACAGCCTACGAGCAGTACTTC
TRBJ1-5	once	NA	TRBV28	CASSDRKSQPQHF	TGTGCCAGCAGTGACAGGAAGAGTCAGCCCCAGCATTTT
TRBJ1-5	many	NA	TRBV6-5	CASSYDAVGAQHF	TGTGCCAGCAGTTACGACGCCGTGGGGGCCCAGCATTTT
TRBJ1-2	many	NA	TRBV28	CASRAPTVYGYTF	TGTGCCAGCAGGGCTCCAACAGTCTATGGCTACACCTTC
TRBJ2-2	NA	NA	TRBV18	CASSVGAGLTGELFF	TGTGCCAGCTCAGTCGGGGCAGGCCTCACCGGGGAGCTGTTTTTT
TRBJ2-7	many	NA	TRBV7-2	CASSPLREQYF	TGTGCCAGCAGCCCCTTGAGGGAGCAGTACTTC
TRBJ2-1	NA	NA	TRBV5-1	CASSLVAGAYNEQFF	TGCGCCAGCAGCTTGGTGGCCGGGGCCTACAATGAGCAGTTCTTC
TRBJ1-1	many	NA	TRBV7-6	CASSGDKNTEAFF	TGTGCCAGCAGCGGGGATAAGAACACTGAAGCTTTCTTT
TRBJ2-1	many	TRBD1	TRBV20-1	CSAKARDRGYEQFF	TGCAGTGCTAAGGCCCGGGACAGGGGGTATGAGCAGTTCTTC
TRBJ1-2	many	TRBD1	TRBV5-1	CASSLAVEGADGYTF	TGCGCCAGCAGCTTGGCGGTAGAGGGGGCTGACGGCTACACCTTC
TRBJ2-7	NA	TRBD1	TRBV20-1	CSARGSGTGNYEQYF	TGCAGTGCTAGAGGATCCGGGACAGGGAACTACGAGCAGTACTTC
TRBJ2-1	many	NA	TRBV30	CAWSRSLGGYNEQFF	TGTGCCTGGAGTAGGTCCCTAGGAGGGTACAATGAGCAGTTCTTC
TRBJ2-2	many	NA	TRBV21-1	CASSPGGARHGVGELFF	TGTGCCAGCAGTCCCGGAGGGGCGCGTCATGGGGTCGGGGAGCTGTTTTTT
TRBJ2-1	NA	NA	TRBV3-1	CASSQELGRGRDNEQFF	TGTGCCAGCAGCCAAGAATTGGGCAGAGGGCGGGACAATGAGCAGTTCTTC
TRBJ1-5	many	NA	TRBV3-1	CASSRGTASNQPQHF	TGTGCCAGCAGCCGAGGAACAGCAAGCAATCAGCCCCAGCATTTT
TRBJ1-6	many	TRBD1	TRBV7-6	CASSPGQALPLHF	TGTGCCAGCAGCCCAGGACAGGCTTTACCCCTCCACTTT
TRBJ1-2	few	NA	TRBV28	CASSPQGEGGYTF	TGTGCCAGCAGCCCACAGGGCGAAGGGGGCTACACCTTC
TRBJ2-7	many	TRBD2	TRBV18	CASSLSGLAAAYEQYF	TGTGCCAGCTCACTTTCGGGACTAGCGGCTGCCTACGAGCAGTACTTC
TRBJ2-7	few	TRBD2	TRBV20-1	CSALGLAGGLYEQYF	TGCAGTGCTCTGGGACTAGCGGGAGGTCTTTACGAGCAGTACTTC
TRBJ2-5	NA	NA	TRBV19	CASSLIGGAQYF	TGTGCCAGTAGTTTAATAGGTGGAGCTCAGTACTTC
TRBJ2-5	NA	TRBD2	TRBV7-9	CASSRGGWETQYF	TGTGCCAGCAGCCGCGGGGGTTGGGAGACCCAGTACTTC
TRBJ2-3	NA	NA	TRBV4-2	CASSHQKGDTQYF	TGTGCCAGCAGCCACCAAAAAGGGGATACGCAGTATTTT
TRBJ2-3	few	TRBD1	TRBV20-1	CSAIPGTGALAGGGTDTQYF	TGCAGTGCTATCCCCGGGACAGGGGCGTTGGCGGGAGGTGGGACAGATACGCAGTATTTT
TRBJ1-2	many	TRBD1	TRBV20-1	CSARTGQGNYGYTF	TGCAGTGCTAGAACAGGACAGGGAAACTATGGCTACACCTTC
TRBJ2-7	NA	NA	TRBV2	CASNLGGVRYEQYF	TGTGCCAGCAACCTAGGGGGGGTTCGCTACGAGCAGTACTTC
TRBJ2-1	once	NA	TRBV11-2	CASSLSASVEQFF	TGTGCCAGCAGCTTATCTGCTAGCGTTGAGCAGTTCTTC
TRBJ2-3	many	NA	TRBV10-3	CAISEGMRTDTQYF	TGTGCCATCAGTGAAGGAATGAGGACAGATACGCAGTATTTT
TRBJ2-5	NA	NA	TRBV7-3	CASSPGTQETQYF	TGTGCCAGCAGCCCAGGGACTCAAGAGACCCAGTACTTC
TRBJ1-6	NA	TRBD1	TRBV25-1	CASSEYRGNSPLHF	TGTGCCAGCAGTGAGTACAGGGGTAATTCACCCCTCCACTTT
TRBJ1-2	NA	NA	TRBV28	CASSLNRDGGYGYTF	TGTGCCAGCAGTCTGAATCGGGACGGAGGCTATGGCTACACCTTC
TRBJ1-1	many	NA	TRBV18	CASSPRQEMNTEAFF	TGTGCCAGCTCACCCCGACAGGAAATGAACACTGAAGCTTTCTTT
TRBJ1-2	many	NA	TRBV10-2	CASKDYGYTF	TGCGCCAGCAAAGACTATGGCTACACCTTC
TRBJ2-1	NA	NA	TRBV12-3/TRBV12-4	CASTQAWGLEQFF	TGTGCCAGCACCCAAGCCTGGGGTTTGGAGCAGTTCTTC
TRBJ2-7	NA	TRBD2	TRBV9	CASSPMAGGHCEQYF	TGTGCCAGCAGCCCGATGGCGGGAGGGCACTGCGAGCAGTACTTC
TRBJ2-6	many	NA	TRBV7-9	CASSRSSGANVLTF	TGTGCCAGCAGTCGGAGCTCTGGGGCCAACGTCCTGACTTTC
TRBJ1-4	many	TRBD1	TRBV20-1	CSASGGGPEKLFF	TGCAGTGCTAGTGGAGGGGGCCCTGAAAAACTGTTTTTT
TRBJ2-2	NA	TRBD2	TRBV29-1	CSVLGLAEPNTGELFF	TGCAGCGTACTCGGACTAGCGGAACCGAACACCGGGGAGCTGTTTTTT
TRBJ2-1	NA	NA	TRBV2	CASSDRVEQFF	TGTGCCAGCAGTGACAGGGTTGAGCAGTTCTTC
TRBJ2-7	NA	TRBD1	TRBV3-1	CASSLTGGYEQYF	TGTGCCAGCAGCCTGACAGGGGGTTACGAGCAGTACTTC
TRBJ2-5	NA	NA	TRBV19	CASSIQATGQETQYF	TGTGCCAGTAGTATCCAGGCGACAGGCCAAGAGACCCAGTACTTC
TRBJ2-5	NA	NA	TRBV5-1	CASSSGTPLETQYF	TGCGCCAGCAGCTCCGGGACTCCATTGGAGACCCAGTACTTC
TRBJ2-1	many	TRBD2	TRBV5-1	CASSSATSANEQFF	TGCGCCAGCAGTTCCGCTACTAGCGCTAATGAGCAGTTCTTC
TRBJ1-1	NA	TRBD1	TRBV12-3/TRBV12-4	CASSQDRGRAFF	TGTGCCAGCAGCCAGGACAGGGGGCGGGCTTTCTTT
TRBJ1-1	many	NA	TRBV29-1	CSGSSDPPAFF	TGCAGCGGGAGCTCCGATCCTCCGGCTTTCTTT
TRBJ2-3	many	TRBD2	TRBV10-2	CASRGLVHTDTQYF	TGCGCCAGCAGAGGACTAGTACACACAGATACGCAGTATTTT
TRBJ2-7	many	NA	TRBV20-1	CSARDSTDYYEQYF	TGCAGTGCTAGAGATTCGACTGACTACTACGAGCAGTACTTC
TRBJ1-1	many	NA	TRBV29-1	CSVEDQGTDHPRGAFF	TGCAGCGTTGAAGACCAAGGGACCGACCACCCAAGGGGAGCTTTCTTT
TRBJ2-1	few	NA	TRBV6-2/TRBV6-3	CASTHLTNEQFF	TGTGCCAGCACCCACCTGACTAATGAGCAGTTCTTC
TRBJ2-3	once	TRBD2	TRBV15	CATSRGLAGTDTQYF	TGTGCCACCAGCAGAGGGCTAGCGGGCACAGATACGCAGTATTTT
TRBJ1-2	many	TRBD1	TRBV13	CASSLEGAYGYTF	TGTGCCAGCAGCTTAGAGGGGGCCTATGGCTACACCTTC